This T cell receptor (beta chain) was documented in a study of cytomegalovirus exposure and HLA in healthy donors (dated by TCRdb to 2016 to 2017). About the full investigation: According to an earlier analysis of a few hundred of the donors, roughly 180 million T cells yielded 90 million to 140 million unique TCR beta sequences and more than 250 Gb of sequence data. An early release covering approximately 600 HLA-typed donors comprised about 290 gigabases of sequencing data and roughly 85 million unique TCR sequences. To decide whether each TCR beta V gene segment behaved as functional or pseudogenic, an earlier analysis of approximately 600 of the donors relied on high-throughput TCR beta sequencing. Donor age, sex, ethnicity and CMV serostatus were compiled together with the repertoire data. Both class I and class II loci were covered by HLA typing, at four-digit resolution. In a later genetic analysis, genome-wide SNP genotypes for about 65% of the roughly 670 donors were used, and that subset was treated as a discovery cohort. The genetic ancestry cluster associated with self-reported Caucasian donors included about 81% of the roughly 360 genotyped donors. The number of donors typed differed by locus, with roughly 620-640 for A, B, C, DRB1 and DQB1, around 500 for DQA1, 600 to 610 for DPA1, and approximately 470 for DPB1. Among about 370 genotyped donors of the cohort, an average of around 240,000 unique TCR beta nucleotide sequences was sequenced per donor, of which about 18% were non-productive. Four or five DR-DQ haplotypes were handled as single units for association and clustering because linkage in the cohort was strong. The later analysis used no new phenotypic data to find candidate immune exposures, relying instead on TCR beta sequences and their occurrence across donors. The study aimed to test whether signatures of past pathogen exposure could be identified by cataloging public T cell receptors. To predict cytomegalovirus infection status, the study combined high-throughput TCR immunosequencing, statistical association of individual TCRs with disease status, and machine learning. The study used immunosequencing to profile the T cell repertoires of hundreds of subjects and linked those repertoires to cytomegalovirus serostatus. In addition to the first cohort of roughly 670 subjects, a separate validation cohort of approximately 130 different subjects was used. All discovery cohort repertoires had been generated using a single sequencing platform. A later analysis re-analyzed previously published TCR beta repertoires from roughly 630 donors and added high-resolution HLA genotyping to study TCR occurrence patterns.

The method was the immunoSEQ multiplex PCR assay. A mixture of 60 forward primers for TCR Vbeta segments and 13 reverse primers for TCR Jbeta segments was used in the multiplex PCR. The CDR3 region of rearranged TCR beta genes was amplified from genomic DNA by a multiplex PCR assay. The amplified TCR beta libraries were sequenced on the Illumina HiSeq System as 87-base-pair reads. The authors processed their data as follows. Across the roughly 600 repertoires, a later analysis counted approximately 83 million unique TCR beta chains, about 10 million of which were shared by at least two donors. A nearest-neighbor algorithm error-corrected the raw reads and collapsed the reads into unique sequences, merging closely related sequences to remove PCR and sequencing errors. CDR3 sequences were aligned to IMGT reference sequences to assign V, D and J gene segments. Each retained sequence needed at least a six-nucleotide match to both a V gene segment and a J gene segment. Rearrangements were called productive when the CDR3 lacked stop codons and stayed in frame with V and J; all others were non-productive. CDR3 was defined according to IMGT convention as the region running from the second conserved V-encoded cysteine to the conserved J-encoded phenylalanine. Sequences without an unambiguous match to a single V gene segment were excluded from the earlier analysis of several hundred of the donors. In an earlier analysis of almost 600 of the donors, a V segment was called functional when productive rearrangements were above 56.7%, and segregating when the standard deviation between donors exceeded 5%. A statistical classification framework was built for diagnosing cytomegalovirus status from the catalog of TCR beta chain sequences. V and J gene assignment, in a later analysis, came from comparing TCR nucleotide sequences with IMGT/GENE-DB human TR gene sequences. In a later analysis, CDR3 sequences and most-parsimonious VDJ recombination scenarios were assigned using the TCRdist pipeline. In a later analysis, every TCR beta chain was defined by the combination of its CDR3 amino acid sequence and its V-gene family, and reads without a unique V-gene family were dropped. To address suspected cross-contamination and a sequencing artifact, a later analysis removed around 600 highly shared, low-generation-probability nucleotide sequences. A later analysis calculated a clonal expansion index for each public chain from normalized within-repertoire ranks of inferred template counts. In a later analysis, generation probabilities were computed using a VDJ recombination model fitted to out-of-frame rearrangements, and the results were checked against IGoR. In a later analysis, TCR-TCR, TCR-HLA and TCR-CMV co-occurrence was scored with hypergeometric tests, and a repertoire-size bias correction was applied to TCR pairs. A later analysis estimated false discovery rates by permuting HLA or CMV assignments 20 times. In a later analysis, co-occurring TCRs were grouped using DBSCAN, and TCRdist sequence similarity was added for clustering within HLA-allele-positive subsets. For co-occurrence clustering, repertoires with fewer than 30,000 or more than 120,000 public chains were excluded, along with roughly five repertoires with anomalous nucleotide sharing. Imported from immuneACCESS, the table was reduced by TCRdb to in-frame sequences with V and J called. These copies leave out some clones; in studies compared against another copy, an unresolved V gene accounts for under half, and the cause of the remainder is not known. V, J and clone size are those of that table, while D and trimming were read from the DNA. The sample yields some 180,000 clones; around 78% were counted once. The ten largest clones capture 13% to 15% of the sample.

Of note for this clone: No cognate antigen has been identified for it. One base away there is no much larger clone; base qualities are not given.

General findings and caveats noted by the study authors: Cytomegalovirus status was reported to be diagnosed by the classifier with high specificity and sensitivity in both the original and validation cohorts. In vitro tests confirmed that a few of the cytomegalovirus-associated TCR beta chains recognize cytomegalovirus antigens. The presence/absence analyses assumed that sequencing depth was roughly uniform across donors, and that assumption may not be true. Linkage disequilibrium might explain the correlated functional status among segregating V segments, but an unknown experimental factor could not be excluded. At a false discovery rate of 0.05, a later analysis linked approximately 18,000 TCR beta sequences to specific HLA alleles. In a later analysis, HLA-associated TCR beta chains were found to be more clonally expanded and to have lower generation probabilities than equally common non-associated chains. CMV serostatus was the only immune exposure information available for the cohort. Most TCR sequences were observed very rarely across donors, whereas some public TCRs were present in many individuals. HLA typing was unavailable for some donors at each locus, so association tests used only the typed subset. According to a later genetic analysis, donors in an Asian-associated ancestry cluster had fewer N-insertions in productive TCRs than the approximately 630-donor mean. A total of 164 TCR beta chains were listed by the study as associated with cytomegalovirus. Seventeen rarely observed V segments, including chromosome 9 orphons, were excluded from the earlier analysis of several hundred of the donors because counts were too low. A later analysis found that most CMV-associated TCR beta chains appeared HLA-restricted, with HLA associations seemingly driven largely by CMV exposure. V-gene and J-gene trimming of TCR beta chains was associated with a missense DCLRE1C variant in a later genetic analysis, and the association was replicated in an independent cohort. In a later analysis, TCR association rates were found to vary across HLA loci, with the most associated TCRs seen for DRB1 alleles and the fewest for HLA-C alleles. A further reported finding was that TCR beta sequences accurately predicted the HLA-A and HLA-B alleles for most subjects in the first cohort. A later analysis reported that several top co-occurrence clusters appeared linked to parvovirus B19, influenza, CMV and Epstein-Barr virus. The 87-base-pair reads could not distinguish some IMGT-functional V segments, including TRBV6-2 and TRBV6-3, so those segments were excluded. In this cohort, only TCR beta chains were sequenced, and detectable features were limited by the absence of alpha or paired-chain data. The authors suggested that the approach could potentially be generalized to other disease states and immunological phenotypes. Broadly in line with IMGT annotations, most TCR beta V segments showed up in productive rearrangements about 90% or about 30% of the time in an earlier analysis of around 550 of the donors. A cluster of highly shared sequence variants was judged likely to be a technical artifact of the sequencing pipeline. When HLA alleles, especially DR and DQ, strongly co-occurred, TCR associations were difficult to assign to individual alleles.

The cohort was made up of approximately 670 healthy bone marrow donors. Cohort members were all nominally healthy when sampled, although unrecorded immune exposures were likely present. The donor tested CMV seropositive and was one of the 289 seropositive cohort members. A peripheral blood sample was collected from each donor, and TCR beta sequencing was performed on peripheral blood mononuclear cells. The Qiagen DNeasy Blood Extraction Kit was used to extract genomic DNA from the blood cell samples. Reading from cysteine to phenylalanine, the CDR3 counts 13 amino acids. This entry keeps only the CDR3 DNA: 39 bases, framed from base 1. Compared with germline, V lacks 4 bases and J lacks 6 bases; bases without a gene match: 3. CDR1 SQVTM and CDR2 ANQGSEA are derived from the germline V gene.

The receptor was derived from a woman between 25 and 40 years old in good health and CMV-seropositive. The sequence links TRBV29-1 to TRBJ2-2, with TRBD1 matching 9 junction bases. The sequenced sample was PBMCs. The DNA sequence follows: TGCAGCGTTGGCACAGGGGGCTCCGGGGAGCTGTTTTTT. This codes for CSVGTGGSGELFF.